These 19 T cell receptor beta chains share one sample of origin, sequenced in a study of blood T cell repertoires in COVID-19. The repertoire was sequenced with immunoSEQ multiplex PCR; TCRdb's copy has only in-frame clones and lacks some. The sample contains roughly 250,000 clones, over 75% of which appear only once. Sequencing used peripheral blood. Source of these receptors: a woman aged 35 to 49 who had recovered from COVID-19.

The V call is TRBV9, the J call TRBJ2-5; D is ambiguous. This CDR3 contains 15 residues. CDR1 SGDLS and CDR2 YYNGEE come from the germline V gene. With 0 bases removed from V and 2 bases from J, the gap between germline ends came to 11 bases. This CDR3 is CASSVVVLNQETQYF. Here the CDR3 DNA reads TGTGCCAGCAGCGTAGTGGTCCTAAATCAAGAGACCCAGTACTTC. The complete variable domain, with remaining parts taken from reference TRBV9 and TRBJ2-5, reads DSGVTQTPKHLITATGQRVTLRCSPRSGDLSVYWYQQSLDQGLQFLIQYYNGEERAKGNILERFSAQQFPDLHSELNLSSLELGDSALYFCASSVVVLNQETQYFGPGTRLLVL.

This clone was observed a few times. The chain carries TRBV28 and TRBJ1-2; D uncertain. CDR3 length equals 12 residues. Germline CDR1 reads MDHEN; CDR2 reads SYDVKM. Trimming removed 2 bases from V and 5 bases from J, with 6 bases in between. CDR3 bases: TGTGCCAGCAGTTTAGGTCGGTATGGCTACACCTTC. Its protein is CASSLGRYGYTF.

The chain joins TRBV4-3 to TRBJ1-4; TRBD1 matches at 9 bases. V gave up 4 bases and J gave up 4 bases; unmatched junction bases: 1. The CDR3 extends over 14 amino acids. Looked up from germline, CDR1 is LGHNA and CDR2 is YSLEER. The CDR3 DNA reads TGCGCCAGCAGCCGGGACAGGGTTAATGAAAAACTGTTTTTT. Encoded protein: CASSRDRVNEKLFF.

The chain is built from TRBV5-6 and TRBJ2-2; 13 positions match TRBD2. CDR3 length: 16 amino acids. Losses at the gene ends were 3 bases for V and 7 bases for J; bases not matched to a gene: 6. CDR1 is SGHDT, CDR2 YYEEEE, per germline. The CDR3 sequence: CASSSGLAGEFGELFF. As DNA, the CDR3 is TGTGCCAGCAGCTCTGGACTAGCGGGGGAATTCGGGGAGCTGTTTTTT.

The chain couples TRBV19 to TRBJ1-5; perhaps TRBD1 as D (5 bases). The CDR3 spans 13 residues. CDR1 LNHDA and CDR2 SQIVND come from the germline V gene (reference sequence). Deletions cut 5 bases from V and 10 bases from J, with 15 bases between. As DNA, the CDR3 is TGTGCCAGTAGTTTACAGGCTCAGTTACCCCAGCATTTT. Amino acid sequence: CASSLQAQLPQHF. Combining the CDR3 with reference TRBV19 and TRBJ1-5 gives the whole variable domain DGGITQSPKYLFRKEGQNVTLSCEQNLNHDAMYWYRQDPGQGLRLIYYSQIVNDFQKGDIAEGYSVSREKKESFPLTVTSAQKNPTAFYLCASSLQAQLPQHFGDGTRLSIL.

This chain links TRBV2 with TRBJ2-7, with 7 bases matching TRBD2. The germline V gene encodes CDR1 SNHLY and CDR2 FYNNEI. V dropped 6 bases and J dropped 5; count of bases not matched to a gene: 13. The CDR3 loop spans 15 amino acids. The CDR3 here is CASRKEGGSINEQYF. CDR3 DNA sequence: TGTGCCAGCAGAAAGGAGGGCGGGAGCATCAACGAGCAGTACTTC.

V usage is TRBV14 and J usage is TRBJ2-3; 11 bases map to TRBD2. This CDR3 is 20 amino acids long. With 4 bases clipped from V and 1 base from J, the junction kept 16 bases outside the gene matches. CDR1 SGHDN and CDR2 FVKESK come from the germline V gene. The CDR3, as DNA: TGTGCCAGCAGCCGATTCCGAGGGGTAGCGGGGGGGCTGGGCACAGATACGCAGTATTTT. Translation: CASSRFRGVAGGLGTDTQYF.

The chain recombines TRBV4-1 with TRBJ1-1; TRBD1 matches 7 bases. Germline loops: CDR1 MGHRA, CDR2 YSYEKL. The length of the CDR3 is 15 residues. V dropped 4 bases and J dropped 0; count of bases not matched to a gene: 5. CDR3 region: CASSPVGGLNTEAFF. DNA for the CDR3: TGCGCCAGCAGCCCGGTAGGGGGCCTGAACACTGAAGCTTTCTTT.

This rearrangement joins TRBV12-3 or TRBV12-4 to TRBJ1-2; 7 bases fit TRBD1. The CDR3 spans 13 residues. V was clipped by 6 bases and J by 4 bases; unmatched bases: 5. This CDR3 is CASSPQGPYGYTF. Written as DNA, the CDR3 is TGTGCCAGCAGCCCACAGGGGCCCTATGGCTACACCTTC.

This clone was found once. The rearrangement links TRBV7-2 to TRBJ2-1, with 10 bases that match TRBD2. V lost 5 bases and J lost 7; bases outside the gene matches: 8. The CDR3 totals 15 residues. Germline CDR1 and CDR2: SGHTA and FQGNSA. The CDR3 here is CASSPRSGRVNEQFF. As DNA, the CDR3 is TGTGCCAGCAGCCCACGGAGCGGGAGGGTAAATGAGCAGTTCTTC.

As DNA, the CDR3 is TGTGCCAGTAGCCTCAGCGGGAGTTTCTCCTACGAGCAGTACTTC. It codes for CASSLSGSFSYEQYF. The chain employs TRBV19 and TRBJ2-7, with TRBD2 identical over 8 bases. The CDR3 loop spans 15 amino acids. V shed 6 bases and J 0 bases; nucleotides not matched to a gene: 7. The germline V gene encodes CDR1 LNHDA and CDR2 SQIVND (reference sequence).

CDR3 nucleotides: TGTGCCAGCAGCCTGGGGCAAGTCGCAACTAATGAAAAACTGTTTTTT. Residues: CASSLGQVATNEKLFF. The J gene is TRBJ1-4, the V gene TRBV9; D possibly corresponds to TRBD1 (5 bases). V gave up 4 bases and J gave up 0 bases, with 13 bases separating them. This CDR3 is 16 amino acids long. From germline, CDR1 is SGDLS and CDR2 YYNGEE.

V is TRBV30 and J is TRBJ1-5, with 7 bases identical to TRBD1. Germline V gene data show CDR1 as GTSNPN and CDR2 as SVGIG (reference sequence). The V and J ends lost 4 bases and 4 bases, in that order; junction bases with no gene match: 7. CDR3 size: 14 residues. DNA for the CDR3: TGTGCCTGGACGACAGGGCCCTTTAATCAGCCCCAGCATTTT. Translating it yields CAWTTGPFNQPQHF.

The CDR3 DNA follows: TGCGCCAGCGCCCTTGAGGGTCTATCGTACAATGAGCAGTTCTTC. Translation gives CASALEGLSYNEQFF. V usage is TRBV5-1 and J usage is TRBJ2-1, with a weak D call TRBD2 (5 bases). This CDR3 contains 15 residues. Deletions cut 7 bases from V and 4 bases from J, with 18 bases between. Germline CDR1 and CDR2: SGHRS and YFSETQ.

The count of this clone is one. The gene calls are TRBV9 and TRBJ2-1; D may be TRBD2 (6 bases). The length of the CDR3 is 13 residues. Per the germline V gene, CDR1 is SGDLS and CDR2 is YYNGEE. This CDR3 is CASGSRSYNEQFF. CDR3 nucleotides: TGTGCGAGCGGGTCTAGGTCTTACAATGAGCAGTTCTTC.

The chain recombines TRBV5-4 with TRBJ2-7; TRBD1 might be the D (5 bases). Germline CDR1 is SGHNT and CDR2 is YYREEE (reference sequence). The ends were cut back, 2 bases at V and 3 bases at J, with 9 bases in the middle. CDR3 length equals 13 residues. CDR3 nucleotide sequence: TGTGCCAGCAGCTTACAGGCCGGCTACGAGCAGTACTTC. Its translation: CASSLQAGYEQYF.

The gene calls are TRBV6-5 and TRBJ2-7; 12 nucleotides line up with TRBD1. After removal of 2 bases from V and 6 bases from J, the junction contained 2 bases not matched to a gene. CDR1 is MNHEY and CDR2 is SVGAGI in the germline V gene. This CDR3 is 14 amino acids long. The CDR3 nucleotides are TGTGCCAGCAGTTACACGGGACAGGGGGCCGAGCAGTACTTC. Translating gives CASSYTGQGAEQYF.

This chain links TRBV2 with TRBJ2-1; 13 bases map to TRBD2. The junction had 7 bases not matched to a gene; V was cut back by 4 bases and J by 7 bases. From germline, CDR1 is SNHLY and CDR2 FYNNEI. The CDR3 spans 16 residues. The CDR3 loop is CASSATSGRFPNEQFF. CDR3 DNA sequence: TGTGCCAGCAGTGCGACTAGCGGGAGGTTTCCAAATGAGCAGTTCTTC.

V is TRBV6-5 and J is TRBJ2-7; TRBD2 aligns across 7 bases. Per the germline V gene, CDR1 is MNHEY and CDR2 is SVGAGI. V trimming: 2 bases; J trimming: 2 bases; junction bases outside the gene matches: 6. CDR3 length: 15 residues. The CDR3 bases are TGTGCCAGCAGTTACCTTAGCGGGCGGACCTACGAGCAGTACTTC. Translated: CASSYLSGRTYEQYF.